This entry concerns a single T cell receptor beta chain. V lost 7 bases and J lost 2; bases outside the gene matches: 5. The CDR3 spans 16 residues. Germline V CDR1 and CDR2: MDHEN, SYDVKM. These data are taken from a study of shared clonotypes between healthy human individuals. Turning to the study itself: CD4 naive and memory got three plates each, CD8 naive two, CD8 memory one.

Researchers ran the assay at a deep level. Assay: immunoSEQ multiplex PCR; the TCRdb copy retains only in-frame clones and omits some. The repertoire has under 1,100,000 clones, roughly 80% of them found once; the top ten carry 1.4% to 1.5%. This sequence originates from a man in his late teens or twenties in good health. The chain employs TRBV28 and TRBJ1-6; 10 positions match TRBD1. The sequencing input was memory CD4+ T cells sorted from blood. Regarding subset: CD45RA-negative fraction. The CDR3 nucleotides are TGTGCCAGCAAGCAGGGACAGGGGACCTATAATTCACCCCTCCACTTT. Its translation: CASKQGQGTYNSPLHF.